The clone carrying this T cell receptor (beta chain) was detected a few times. This sample was taken from a study of blood T cell repertoires in COVID-19. Whole-study context: Specimens from acute and convalescent COVID-19 originated in the United States, Italy and Spain. PBMCs, B-cell-depleted T cells, or T cells provided the cDNA or gDNA that made up the material.

This CDR3 has 17 residues. Germline V gives CDR1 SGHTS, CDR2 YDEGEE. V was pared by 3 bases and J by 5 bases, with 12 bases of the junction left unmatched. Per the original data handling: Reference gene primer amplification gave estimated nucleated cell counts. Method: immunoSEQ multiplex PCR; TCRdb's copy keeps in-frame clones and lacks some. V and J calls and clone size come straight from that table; D and trimming were deduced from the DNA. The sample includes 30,000 to 40,000 clones, about 90% seen only once; the top ten take about 13%. This receptor was taken from a human donor with active COVID-19. The donor label of this sample is uncertain. The genes are TRBV5-8 and TRBJ2-1, with TRBD2 identical over 9 bases. Sequencing was performed on peripheral blood. The DNA for the CDR3 is TGTGCCAGCAGCTGGGGCACGCTAGCGGGGATCCACAATGAGCAGTTCTTC. This codes for CASSWGTLAGIHNEQFF.